These 9 T cell receptor beta chains originate from one sample sequenced in a study of prognosis after radiotherapy for stage I lung cancer. Multiplex PCR, run in two rounds, amplified TCR beta CDR3 from genomic DNA. Primers specific to each TRBV and TRBJ gene drove first-round PCR. TCRdb ran MiXCR on the multiplex PCR reads and lists one entry per CDR3 protein. The sample consists of about 51,000 distinct CDR3 sequences, 30% to 40% of them appearing once. Sequencing used PBMCs, obtained before or after stereotactic body radiation therapy (not recorded which). The receptors originated from a donor aged 50 or older with non-small cell lung cancer.

The chain has TRBV6-9 and TRBJ2-1; 9 positions match TRBD2. The CDR3 is 16 residues long. CDR1 and CDR2 (germline): MNHGY, SVAAGI. The V gene end was trimmed by 4 bases and the J gene end by 9 bases; junction bases not matched to a gene: 13. The CDR3 reads CASSLDSGSPLTEQFF. In DNA, the CDR3 is TGTGCCAGCAGTTTGGATAGCGGGAGTCCCCTAACTGAGCAGTTCTTC.

Remarks on this clonotype: This may be a read error: a much more frequent sequence differs by one nucleotide. The J gene is TRBJ2-2, the V gene TRBV19; D not resolved. V lost 7 bases, J lost 6 bases, and 9 bases lay in between. The length of the CDR3 is 12 residues. Looked up from germline, CDR1 is LNHDA and CDR2 is SQIVND (reference sequence). For the CDR3, the DNA is TGTGCCAGTACCCGACAACCCGGGGAGCTGTTTTTT. It yields the protein CASTRQPGELFF. The variable domain in full, completed from reference TRBV19 and TRBJ2-2, reads DGGITQSPKYLFRKEGQNVTLSCEQNLNHDAMYWYRQDPGQGLRLIYYSQIVNDFQKGDIAEGYSVSREKKESFPLTVTSAQKNPTAFYLCASTRQPGELFFGEGSRLTVL.

This chain links TRBV9 with TRBJ2-3; tentative D call: TRBD2 (6 bases). Germline loops: CDR1 SGDLS, CDR2 YYNGEE. The CDR3 extends over 16 amino acids. The V gene lost 4 bases and the J gene lost 4 bases, with 19 bases spanning the gap. CDR3 coding DNA: TGTGCCAGCAGCATCTCCGTGACTAGTGGTTCAGATACGCAGTATTTT. The encoded protein is CASSISVTSGSDTQYF. The entire variable domain, with the rest obtained from reference TRBV9 and TRBJ2-3, is as follows: DSGVTQTPKHLITATGQRVTLRCSPRSGDLSVYWYQQSLDQGLQFLIQYYNGEERAKGNILERFSAQQFPDLHSELNLSSLELGDSALYFCASSISVTSGSDTQYFGPGTRLTVL.

With respect to this clonotype: This likely came from a read error, as a far larger clone is one base away. The gene calls are TRBV7-9 and TRBJ2-3, with 11 bases matching TRBD2. The CDR3 covers 17 residues. Germline V gene lookup returns CDR1 SEHNR and CDR2 FQNEAQ (reference sequence). V shed 2 bases, J shed 5 bases, and the junction held 9 bases outside the gene matches. The CDR3 DNA reads TGTGCCAGCAGCTTAACTGTACTAGCGGGAGTAGGAGATACGCAGTATTTT. Amino acids: CASSLTVLAGVGDTQYF.

In its sample, this clonotype was seen many times. The chain recombines TRBV20-1 with TRBJ2-7; TRBD1 aligns across 9 bases. The CDR3 extends over 14 amino acids. V dropped 2 bases and J dropped 3; count of bases not matched to a gene: 5. Germline loops: CDR1 DFQATT, CDR2 SNEGSKA (reference sequence). The CDR3 sequence is CSARRPGQGYEQYF. The CDR3 coding sequence is TGCAGTGCTAGACGACCGGGACAGGGCTACGAGCAGTACTTC.

This clonotype was detected ten times or more. The rearrangement joins TRBV19 to TRBJ2-1; D may match TRBD1 or TRBD2 (5 bases each). V lost 6 bases to trimming and J lost 12 bases, with 18 bases between them. The CDR3 contains 13 residues. Looked up from germline, CDR1 is LNHDA and CDR2 is SQIVND (reference sequence). This chain's CDR3 is CASSPGPGTSQFF. The CDR3 nucleotides are TGTGCCAGTAGCCCAGGGCCAGGGACGTCGCAGTTCTTC.

The table lists this clonotype with a few counts. Being one base from a much bigger clone, this may be a read error. This chain links TRBV10-2 with TRBJ2-5; the D gene is possibly TRBD2 (7 bases). Germline CDR1 and CDR2: WSHSY and SAAADI. V was cut by 3 bases and J by 5 bases, with 16 bases left in between. CDR3 length: 15 amino acids. This CDR3 reads CASSDGGGGYETQYF. Here the CDR3 DNA reads TGCGCCAGCAGTGATGGTGGGGGGGGCTACGAGACCCAGTACTTC.

This clonotype was found many times. The J gene is TRBJ1-2, the V gene TRBV6-9; no clear D. Germline V gene sequence: CDR1 MNHGY, CDR2 SVAAGI. CDR3 length: 12 residues. V was shortened by 4 bases and J by 8 bases, with 11 bases between the two germline ends. In DNA form, the CDR3 reads TGTGCCAGCAGTTCCCCTCCGGGAGGCTACACCTTC. Encoded protein: CASSSPPGGYTF.

With respect to this clonotype: This may come from a read error, since a much larger clone is one base off. J is TRBJ2-3 and V is TRBV6-9, with D possibly being TRBD2 (6 bases). Germline V CDR1 and CDR2: MNHGY, SVAAGI. V gave up 4 bases and J gave up 4 bases, with 21 bases separating them. This CDR3 region has 17 residues. The CDR3 reads CASSFRTIGSSADTQYF. DNA of the CDR3: TGTGCCAGCAGTTTCCGGACTATCGGGAGTTCGGCAGATACGCAGTATTTT.